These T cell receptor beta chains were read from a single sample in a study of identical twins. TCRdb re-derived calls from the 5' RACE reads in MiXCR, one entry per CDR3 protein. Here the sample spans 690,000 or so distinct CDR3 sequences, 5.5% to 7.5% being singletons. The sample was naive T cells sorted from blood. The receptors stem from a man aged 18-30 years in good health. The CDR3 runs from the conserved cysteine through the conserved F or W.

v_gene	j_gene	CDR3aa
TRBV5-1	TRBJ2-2	CASSPDRGGAGELFF
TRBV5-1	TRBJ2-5	CASSSSGLAGETQYF
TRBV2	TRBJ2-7	CASNEIQGTPSYEQYF
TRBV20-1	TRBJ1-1	CSAPHRTGRAEAFF
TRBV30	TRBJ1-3	CAWRIRFTGNTIYF
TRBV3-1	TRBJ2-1	CASSQKAGWGYNEQFF
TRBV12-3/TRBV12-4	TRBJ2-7	CASSLARNEQYF
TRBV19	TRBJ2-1	CASISYNEQFF
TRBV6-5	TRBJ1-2	CASSYGGDYGYTF
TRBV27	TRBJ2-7	CASRDRGRVGEQYF
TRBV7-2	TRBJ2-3	CASSRIDRGRGTDTQYF
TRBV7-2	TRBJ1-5	CASSFQGRSNQPQHF
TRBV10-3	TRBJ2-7	CAISVRGRGRSYEQYF
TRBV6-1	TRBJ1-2	CASSRQNPNYGYTF
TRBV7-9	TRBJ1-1	CASSLSLQGRGAYEAFF
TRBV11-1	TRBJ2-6	CASSRKTLAELSGANVLTF
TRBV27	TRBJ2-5	CASSFDAGAETQYF
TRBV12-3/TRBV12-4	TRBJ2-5	CASRHGYPETQYF
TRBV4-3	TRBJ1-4	CASSQERSAIREKLFF
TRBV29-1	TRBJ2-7	CSVGRRGGPYEQYF
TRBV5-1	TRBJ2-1	CASSLTPRDGRIF
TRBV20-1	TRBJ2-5	CSQKRVGETQYF
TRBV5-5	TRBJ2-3	CASSLDGATTDTQYF
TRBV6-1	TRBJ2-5	CASTSSGWETQYF
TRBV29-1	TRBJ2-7	CSVEDSLDYEQYF
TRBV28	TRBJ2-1	CASSPPLRGHNEQFF
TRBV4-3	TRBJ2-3	CASSQDSLGPDTQYF
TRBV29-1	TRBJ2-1	CSVEPQYSGEQFF
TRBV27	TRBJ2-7	CASSWGTGVNYEQYF
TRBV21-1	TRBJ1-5	CASSKGDRTDQPQHF
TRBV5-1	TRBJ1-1	CASSNRGGGEGDGAFF
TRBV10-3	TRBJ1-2	CAITDSPLVGYTF
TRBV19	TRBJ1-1	CASSIYEGKDAEAFF
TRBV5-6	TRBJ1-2	CASSVRGGSYTF
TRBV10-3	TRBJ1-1	CAIREGRTNTEAFF
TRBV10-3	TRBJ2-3	CAISDLGLAGADTQYF